These T cell receptor beta chains were read from a single sample in a study of blood T cells in healthy people across ages. Each CDR3 protein is one row after TCRdb ran MiXCR on the 5' RACE reads. Found here are roughly 550,000 distinct CDR3 sequences, 24% of them singletons; the top ten hold less than 9%. This sample also appeared in a second study, on T cells of mothers and their children.

The source material was blood. Source of these receptors: a boy between 10 and 17 years old in good health. Both conserved end residues are trimmed from each CDR3. Fields, in order: V gene, CDR3 protein.

>TRBV6-2/TRBV6-3
ASSRNPSGGVNEQF
>TRBV28
ASSMTGRGYSPLH
>TRBV6-5
ASSSGSSYNEQF
>TRBV2
ASSGTLAGGETQY
>TRBV28
ASGGAPDYGYT
>TRBV4-1
ASSQALAGVSEQY
>TRBV5-1
ASSFSGGVSPLH
>TRBV4-3
ASSQYVPGLTYNEQF
>TRBV28
ASSLGRGLVQY
>TRBV7-9
ASSRPMAGGEQY
>TRBV12-3/TRBV12-4
ASSYRETQY
>TRBV7-2
ASSRDRSAEKLF
>TRBV19
ASSISGTLTNQPQH
>TRBV5-6
ASSPQDGEQF
>TRBV29-1
SVGGVLNEQF
>TRBV6-6
ASSFGTGSGGEQY
>TRBV7-9
ASSVSSGGGETQY
>TRBV29-1
SVAHPYNEQF
>TRBV7-9
ASIGLAGGSSYNEQF
>TRBV7-2
ASSTRQGGGGYT
>TRBV3-1
ASSESSGILDTQY
>TRBV9
ASSVVGVGDEQF
>TRBV7-2
ASSPPGTRENEQF
>TRBV4-2
ASSQVPQANYGYT
>TRBV20-1
SARGTAYEQY
>TRBV7-2
ASSSTGLATGELF
>TRBV7-9
ASSPSGREDIQY
>TRBV7-2
ASSLRSGVNTEAF
>TRBV2
ASSELKNTEAF
>TRBV7-2
ASSQTGTGEAEQY
>TRBV4-3
ASSQRPGQGSTGELF
>TRBV7-9
ASSQTSGQF
>TRBV3-1
ASSQSAFQETQY